The text below deals with one T cell receptor (beta chain). Its antigen is currently not known. Within one base of it there is no much larger clone, and no base qualities were kept. This sample was taken from a study of blood T cell repertoires in COVID-19 (dated by TCRdb to about 2020). With regard to the full study: The collaborator samples originated in the United States, Italy and Spain and spanned the acute and convalescent phases of COVID-19. The dataset comprised deeply sampled blood TCRbeta repertoires from subjects exposed to, actively infected with, or recovered from COVID-19. The prospective study material was composed of cDNA or gDNA derived from T cells, B-cell-depleted T cells, or PBMCs. Where HLA class I and class II types were available, the types were taken from metadata supplied by the sample provider, not from assay-based typing. Samples came from the ongoing ImmuneRACE study (first 160 participants) plus 1,254 subjects from 6 global collaborators. The repertoires were released in a freely available public database intended as a resource for research on the immune response to SARS-CoV-2. A de-identified subject ID, COVID-19 status, age in years and sex were almost always included in the sample metadata. The full study reports these points: Clinical and demographic metadata were provided uncurated, with the amount varying by source and participant.

Enrolling through a virtual design, the prospective study's participants ranged in age from roughly 18 to 90 years and lived across 24 United States geographic areas. In the prospective study, participants were assigned to cohorts based on the clinical history participants reported in a screening survey and a study questionnaire. ImmuneRACE Cohort 3 recovered participants were defined by two consecutive negative NP/OP PCR tests, healthcare professional clearance, or symptom resolution. In the prospective study, mobile phlebotomists collected whole blood, serum and a nasopharyngeal or oropharyngeal swab from each participant. Participants in the prospective study had the option to provide additional blood draws and questionnaires over an approximately 2-month period. Prospective study blood samples were shipped either frozen or at room temperature before DNA extraction. TCRbeta CDR3 regions were amplified from genomic DNA by means of the immunoSEQ Assay, a bias-controlled multiplex PCR. On the study's bioinformatics: Nucleated cell counts per sample were estimated from amplification of reference gene primers within the assay. To quantify the absolute abundance of each unique TCRbeta CDR3 rearrangement, sequence reads were collapsed and filtered. For each sample, productive Simpson clonality was calculated by taking the square root of Simpson's diversity index across productive rearrangements. TCRdb carries this immuneACCESS record with in-frame sequences only. Its versions omit some clonotypes, under half of them owing to an unresolved V gene in the studies checked, with the rest unexplained. V and J calls and clone size come straight from that table; D and trimming were deduced from the DNA. The sample table shows around 390,000 clones, and roughly 89% are seen once. The top ten clonotypes cover approximately 9.3% of the sample.

V and J lose 5 bases and 4 bases, and a span of 11 bases separates them. According to the germline V gene, CDR1 reads SGHTA and CDR2 reads FQGNSA. From the cysteine through the phenylalanine, the CDR3 covers 13 amino acids. Left in the record is the CDR3 DNA by itself, 39 bases read in frame from the first base. The chain was built from TRBV7-2 and TRBJ2-5; matching of 5 bases hints at TRBD2 as the D gene. The origin of this receptor is a woman aged 45-59 years who had recovered from COVID-19. Sequencing was performed on PBMCs or T cells enriched from blood (not recorded which). The DNA reads as follows: TGTGCCAGCAGCGGACTGCGGACAGAGACCCAGTACTTC. This codes for CASSGLRTETQYF.